Each of the 25 T cell receptor beta chains below was sequenced from the same sample in a study of neoadjuvant nivolumab and ipilimumab in lung cancer. Here immunoSEQ multiplex PCR was the method, and the copy in TCRdb shows in-frame clones only, minus some. The sample records around 24,000 clones, roughly four fifths being singletons. This material consisted of tumor tissue, taken after neoadjuvant nivolumab, alone or with ipilimumab, at or shortly before surgery. Every receptor here comes from an adult with non-small cell lung cancer.

J is TRBJ2-1 and V is TRBV5-4, with TRBD2 matching over 8 bases. Per the germline V gene, CDR1 is SGHNT and CDR2 is YYREEE (reference sequence). V lost 0 bases and J lost 5; bases outside the gene matches: 7. The CDR3 runs to 16 residues. Here the CDR3 DNA reads TGTGCCAGCAGCTTGGGGGGAGCGGGGGATGACAATGAGCAGTTCTTC. It encodes CASSLGGAGDDNEQFF.

The chain has TRBV7-8 and TRBJ2-1; TRBD2 matches 12 bases. CDR1 and CDR2 (germline): SGHVS, FQNEAQ. The CDR3 is 16 amino acids. The J segment lost 8 bases and the V segment lost 2 bases, leaving 7 bases of the junction unmatched. CDR3 sequence reads: CASSLLLAGGPDEQFF. The CDR3 nucleotides are TGTGCCAGCAGCTTACTGCTAGCGGGAGGGCCCGATGAGCAGTTCTTC.

V gene TRBV5-1 combines with J gene TRBJ1-1; 11 bases fit TRBD1. The CDR3 spans 12 residues. V lost 9 bases to trimming and J lost 4 bases; unmatched junction nucleotides: 2. The V gene's germline CDR1 is SGHRS and CDR2 YFSETQ. CDR3 region: CATGTGGTEAFF. The DNA for the CDR3 is TGCGCCACTGGGACAGGGGGCACTGAAGCTTTCTTT.

This clone has a single count. The V and J genes are TRBV30 and TRBJ1-1; D is undetermined. The germline CDR1 and CDR2 sequences are GTSNPN and SVGIG (reference sequence). The V gene lost 4 bases and the J gene lost 0 bases, with 9 bases spanning the gap. This CDR3 has 13 residues. In nucleotides, the CDR3 is TGTGCCTGGAAGGCACAGATGAACACTGAAGCTTTCTTT. Encoded protein: CAWKAQMNTEAFF.

As DNA, the CDR3 is TGTGCCAGCAGACGACTAGCGGGAGGCACCGGGGAGCTGTTTTTT. Its protein is CASRRLAGGTGELFF. The chain joins TRBV6-5 to TRBJ2-2; TRBD2 matches at 13 bases. This CDR3 region has 15 residues. Germline CDR1 is MNHEY and CDR2 is SVGAGI. J gave up 4 bases and V 6 bases, and 2 bases lay outside the gene matches.

This chain links TRBV10-1 with TRBJ2-3, with D tentatively TRBD2 (5 bases). The CDR3 spans 15 residues. V lost 5 bases to trimming and J lost 0 bases, with 12 bases between them. The V gene's germline CDR1 is WNHNN and CDR2 SYGVQD (reference sequence). For the CDR3, the DNA is TGCGCCAGCAGTCCCAGCGGACTTAGCACAGATACGCAGTATTTT. This sequence encodes CASSPSGLSTDTQYF.

This chain uses TRBV5-1 with TRBJ2-6; D is possibly TRBD1 (5 bases). This CDR3 comprises 17 residues. V was pared by 6 bases and J by 3 bases, with 19 bases between. CDR1 is SGHRS and CDR2 is YFSETQ in the germline V gene. The CDR3 coding sequence is TGCGCCAGCAATCTGGACAACCAGAAAGTTGGGGCCAACGTCCTGACTTTC. Translating gives CASNLDNQKVGANVLTF.

The chain couples TRBV11-2 to TRBJ2-3; D possibly corresponds to TRBD2 (5 bases). The V and J ends lost 5 bases and 0 bases respectively, with 15 bases between them. Looked up from germline, CDR1 is SGHAT and CDR2 is FQNNGV. This CDR3 spans 16 amino acids. CDR3 residues: CASSVYEGLSTDTQYF. The DNA of the CDR3 is TGTGCCAGCAGCGTCTATGAGGGTCTAAGCACAGATACGCAGTATTTT.

CDR3 DNA: TGTGCCAGCTCTCACGACCAAGGCCCCTACAATGAGCAGTTCTTC. This translates into CASSHDQGPYNEQFF. The chain has TRBV18 and TRBJ2-1; D is undetermined. V was shortened by 6 bases and J by 2 bases, with 14 bases between the two germline ends. CDR1 and CDR2 (germline): KGHSH, LQKENI. The CDR3 runs to 15 residues.

This clone was seen a few times. CDR3: CASSVGLAGDTEGTGELFF. CDR3 coding DNA: TGTGCCAGCAGCGTAGGACTAGCGGGGGATACCGAGGGCACCGGGGAGCTGTTTTTT. This chain connects TRBV7-6 to TRBJ2-2; 13 bases align to TRBD2. Germline V CDR1 and CDR2: SGHVS, FNYEAQ. After removal of 5 bases from V and 4 bases from J, the junction contained 13 bases not matched to a gene. The CDR3 totals 19 residues.

This rearrangement joins TRBV11-2 to TRBJ2-2; TRBD1 matches 8 bases. J was trimmed by 7 bases and V by 5 bases; bases with no gene match: 6. Germline CDR1 reads SGHAT; CDR2 reads FQNNGV. The CDR3 has 14 residues. The CDR3, as DNA: TGTGCCAGCAGCCGGGACAGGACCTACGGGGAGCTGTTTTTT. Its protein product is CASSRDRTYGELFF.

J is TRBJ2-7 and V is TRBV7-2, with 12 bases lining up with TRBD2. V was clipped by 6 bases and J by 5 bases; unmatched bases: 5. Germline loops: CDR1 SGHTA, CDR2 FQGNSA. The CDR3 sequence is 14 residues long. The CDR3 sequence: CASSRLAGDHEQYF. In nucleotides, the CDR3 is TGTGCCAGCAGTCGACTAGCGGGAGACCACGAGCAGTACTTC.

The chain recombines TRBV30 with TRBJ1-4; D unclear. Germline values: CDR1 GTSNPN, CDR2 SVGIG (reference sequence). CDR3 size: 14 residues. V shed 6 bases and J shed 3 bases, with 14 bases lying between them. The CDR3: CACFTITSNEKLFF. In nucleotides, the CDR3 is TGTGCCTGCTTCACTATTACCTCTAATGAAAAACTGTTTTTT.

This clone occurred once. V usage is TRBV6-6 and J usage is TRBJ2-3; 11 nucleotides line up with TRBD2. CDR3 length: 16 residues. The V gene end was trimmed by 1 base and the J gene end by 5 bases; junction bases not matched to a gene: 5. The V gene's germline CDR1 is MNHNY and CDR2 SVGAGI (reference sequence). The CDR3 sequence is CASSYWGTSGEDTQYF. Here the CDR3 DNA reads TGTGCCAGCAGTTACTGGGGGACTAGCGGCGAAGATACGCAGTATTTT.

This clone is judged medium-sized. The chain uses TRBV7-6 and TRBJ2-7; D is possibly TRBD1 (7 bases). With 5 bases removed from V and 5 bases from J, the gap between germline ends came to 13 bases. CDR1 is SGHVS and CDR2 is FNYEAQ in the germline V gene. The CDR3 is made up of 13 amino acids. This chain's CDR3 is CASSAGTGDEQYF. CDR3 nucleotide sequence: TGTGCCAGCAGCGCGGGAACAGGGGACGAGCAGTACTTC.

The CDR3 region is CSVGGAPYEQYF. CDR3 sequence (DNA): TGCAGCGTTGGGGGGGCCCCCTACGAGCAGTACTTC. The chain carries TRBV29-1 and TRBJ2-7; D may correspond to TRBD1 or TRBD2 (6 bases each). The germline CDR1 and CDR2 sequences are SQVTM and ANQGSEA. The V end was cut by 4 bases, the J end by 2 bases, with 9 bases between. This CDR3 contains 12 residues.

The chain links TRBV18 to TRBJ1-1, with a tentative D call TRBD1 (5 bases). CDR1 and CDR2 from the germline V gene are KGHSH and LQKENI. The CDR3 is 16 residues long. Trimming stripped 3 bases from V and 1 base from J, with 15 bases between. CDR3 sequence reads: CASSPGRLARNTEAFF. As DNA, the CDR3 is TGTGCCAGCTCACCGGGACGGTTGGCCCGGAACACTGAAGCTTTCTTT.

The sample holds one count of this clone. The V and J genes are TRBV29-1 and TRBJ2-7; 9 nucleotides align to TRBD1. The V gene end was trimmed by 6 bases and the J gene end by 3 bases; junction bases not matched to a gene: 12. CDR1 is SQVTM and CDR2 is ANQGSEA in the germline V gene. CDR3 size: 15 residues. The CDR3 coding sequence is TGCAGCGTCGTTACCGGGACAGGGAAACTCTACGAGCAGTACTTC. This sequence encodes CSVVTGTGKLYEQYF.

V and J are TRBV29-1 and TRBJ1-2; possible D gene TRBD1, 5 bases. CDR1 is SQVTM and CDR2 is ANQGSEA in the germline V gene. The CDR3 is made up of 12 amino acids. V shed 2 bases and J shed 7 bases, with 11 bases lying between them. DNA for the CDR3: TGCAGCGTTGAATCAGGGCTTGTTGGCTACACCTTC. This codes for CSVESGLVGYTF.

This clone was observed a handful of times. J is TRBJ1-1 and V is TRBV5-1; possible D gene TRBD1, 6 bases. Germline V gives CDR1 SGHRS, CDR2 YFSETQ. The CDR3 has 15 amino acids. With 0 bases removed from V and 1 base from J, the gap between germline ends came to 10 bases. CDR3: CASSLAGRGNTEAFF. CDR3 nucleotide sequence: TGCGCCAGCAGCTTGGCAGGCAGGGGGAACACTGAAGCTTTCTTT.

This chain links TRBV7-9 with TRBJ2-3; 11 bases align to TRBD2. Per the germline V gene, CDR1 is SEHNR and CDR2 is FQNEAQ (reference sequence). The CDR3 has 15 residues. With V trimmed by 6 bases and J by 6 bases, 8 bases remained unmatched. The CDR3 protein is CASSSNSGRADTQYF. CDR3 DNA: TGTGCCAGCAGTTCGAATAGCGGGAGGGCCGATACGCAGTATTTT.

The chain carries TRBV29-1 and TRBJ2-7, with a tentative D call TRBD2 (5 bases). CDR3 length equals 13 residues. The V and J ends lost 3 bases and 2 bases respectively, with 11 bases between them. CDR1 SQVTM and CDR2 ANQGSEA come from the germline V gene. The CDR3 region has the DNA TGCAGCGTTGATGAGGGCGAACCCTACGAGCAGTACTTC. Translation gives CSVDEGEPYEQYF.

The V and J genes are TRBV18 and TRBJ1-1, with no clear D. Germline V gene lookup returns CDR1 KGHSH and CDR2 LQKENI. V dropped 0 bases and J dropped 5 bases, with 10 bases sitting between them. The CDR3 totals 14 residues. As DNA, the CDR3 is TGTGCCAGCTCACCACCTGGGGATAGGACTGAAGCTTTCTTT. This sequence encodes CASSPPGDRTEAFF.

This chain uses TRBV10-1 with TRBJ2-1, with D possibly matching TRBD2 (6 bases). Trimming cost V 4 bases and J 3 bases, with 10 bases left between them. The CDR3 spans 14 residues. Germline V gene data show CDR1 as WNHNN and CDR2 as SYGVQD (reference sequence). CDR3: CASSVAAGYNEQFF. DNA of the CDR3: TGCGCCAGCAGTGTTGCAGCGGGCTACAATGAGCAGTTCTTC.

The V gene is TRBV18, the J gene TRBJ1-1; D remains unclear. Trimming stripped 2 bases from V and 3 bases from J, with 7 bases between. In germline, CDR1 is KGHSH, CDR2 LQKENI. CDR3 length: 13 residues. The CDR3 DNA is TGTGCCAGCTCACCATTCGCCGACACTGAAGCTTTCTTT. Encoded protein: CASSPFADTEAFF.